Following are 20 T cell receptor beta chains from one sample sequenced in a study of regulatory T cells in long-lasting Graves disease. Time point of the sample: persistent/refractory GD, antithyroid drugs over 5 years with positive TRAb. Generation of the TCR library employed RNA extracted from PBMCs. Through Arm-PCR of CDR3 regions and iRepertoire HTBI primers, TCR beta libraries were built. Via MiXCR, TCRdb re-called the multiplex PCR reads, giving one row per CDR3 protein. The sample includes 300,000 to 500,000 distinct CDR3 sequences, under 25% of them seen just once. Sample: peripheral blood mononuclear cells (PBMCs), taken when the disease was refractory, from a patient treated with antithyroid drugs. These receptor sequences come from a female donor with Graves disease.

This clonotype has ten or more counts. Here the CDR3 reads CASRGQGGYTEAFF. CDR3 bases: TGTGCCAGCAGGGGACAGGGAGGGTACACTGAAGCTTTCTTT. The chain links TRBV2 to TRBJ1-1; TRBD1 aligns across 9 bases. The ends lost 6 bases at V and 3 bases at J; junction bases unmatched: 5. CDR1 and CDR2 from the germline V gene are SNHLY and FYNNEI. The CDR3 consists of 14 residues.

As to this clonotype: The junction and the germline gene differ at one end; a read error may be behind it. The V gene is TRBV11-2, the J gene TRBJ2-3, with D uncertain. The CDR3 spans 12 residues. CDR1 is SGHAT, CDR2 FQNNGV, per germline. The CDR3 sequence: CASSIYTNTQYF. CDR3 bases: TGTGCCAGCAGCATTTACACAAATACGCAGTATTTT.

The J gene is TRBJ2-4, the V gene TRBV9; 8 bases fit TRBD1. V gave up 0 bases and J gave up 5 bases; unmatched junction bases: 7. The CDR3 has 16 residues. Germline V gene lookup returns CDR1 SGDLS and CDR2 YYNGEE. This CDR3 is CASSVAATGVQNIQYF. The CDR3 DNA sequence: TGTGCCAGCAGCGTAGCTGCGACAGGGGTCCAAAACATTCAGTACTTC.

This clonotype has a count of ten or more. The V call is TRBV7-9, the J call TRBJ1-4, with D maybe TRBD1 (6 bases). CDR3 length equals 15 residues. Trimming cost V 5 bases and J 0 bases, with 10 bases left between them. Germline V lookup: CDR1 SEHNR, CDR2 FQNEAQ (reference sequence). As DNA, the CDR3 is TGTGCCAGCAGCCAGGGGAGCGCAACTAATGAAAAACTGTTTTTT. Protein sequence: CASSQGSATNEKLFF. Filled out from reference TRBV7-9 and TRBJ1-4, the complete variable domain reads DTGVSQNPRHKITKRGQNVTFRCDPISEHNRLYWYRQTLGQGPEFLTYFQNEAQLEKSRLLSDRFSAERPKGSFSTLEIQRTEQGDSAMYLCASSQGSATNEKLFFGSGTQLSVL.

This clonotype was detected a few times. The chain's CDR3 is CASSPWGPETQYF. The DNA for the CDR3 is TGTGCCAGCAGTCCCTGGGGTCCAGAGACCCAGTACTTC. The chain has TRBV12-3 or TRBV12-4 and TRBJ2-5, with no clear D. The V end lost 5 bases, the J end lost 4 bases, and 11 bases lay between the germline ends. The CDR3 totals 13 residues.

This clonotype was seen more than once but under ten times. The chain couples TRBV10-3 to TRBJ2-1, with 10 bases identical to TRBD2. Per germline, CDR1 ENHRY and CDR2 SYGVKD. Trimming at V came to 0 bases and at J to 7 bases, leaving 12 bases not matched to a gene. The CDR3 is 18 residues long. The CDR3, as DNA: TGTGCCATCAGTGAGTCGAGAGGTTCTAGCGGGAGTCCAAATGAGCAGTTCTTC. It codes for CAISESRGSSGSPNEQFF.

This clonotype was detected a few times. The chain joins TRBV7-3 to TRBJ2-2; 13 positions agree with TRBD2. With V trimmed by 5 bases and J by 7 bases, 10 bases remained unmatched. This CDR3 contains 17 residues. The germline V gene encodes CDR1 SGHTA and CDR2 FQGTGA. CDR3 sequence: CASSQLAGGPRNGELFF. For the CDR3, the DNA is TGTGCCAGCAGCCAACTAGCGGGAGGGCCCAGAAACGGGGAGCTGTTTTTT.

This clonotype came up a few times. This chain joins TRBV7-2 and TRBJ2-7; 10 bases match TRBD2. The junction had 2 bases not matched to a gene; V was cut back by 5 bases and J by 1 base. The CDR3 loop spans 14 amino acids. Germline V CDR1 and CDR2: SGHTA, FQGNSA. CDR3 DNA: TGTGCCAGCAGCCCACTAGCGGGATCCTACGAGCAGTACTTC. It yields the protein CASSPLAGSYEQYF.

The table lists this clonotype with a few counts. The V call is TRBV9, the J call TRBJ2-7; D may match TRBD1 or TRBD2 (5 bases each). The length of the CDR3 is 15 residues. CDR1 and CDR2 (germline): SGDLS, YYNGEE. Trimming left V 4 bases short and J 5 bases short, with 19 bases between. The CDR3 sequence: CASSPSGTPLDEQYF. CDR3 nucleotides: TGTGCCAGCAGCCCCTCCGGGACGCCCCTTGACGAGCAGTACTTC. The full variable domain, in which reference TRBV9 and TRBJ2-7 provide the parts outside the CDR3, is DSGVTQTPKHLITATGQRVTLRCSPRSGDLSVYWYQQSLDQGLQFLIQYYNGEERAKGNILERFSAQQFPDLHSELNLSSLELGDSALYFCASSPSGTPLDEQYFGPGTRLTVT.

The rearrangement uses TRBV5-1 and TRBJ2-3, with D hard to call. The germline V gene has CDR1 SGHRS and CDR2 YFSETQ. The CDR3 consists of 15 residues. V was clipped by 0 bases and J by 3 bases, with 11 bases between them. The CDR3 reads CASSLEGSSTDTQYF. CDR3 nucleotide sequence: TGCGCCAGCAGCTTGGAAGGTAGTTCAACAGATACGCAGTATTTT.

CDR3: CASSLVYGGRVYEQYF. In DNA, the CDR3 is TGTGCCAGCAGCTTAGTCTACGGCGGGAGGGTCTACGAGCAGTACTTC. V is TRBV11-2 and J is TRBJ2-7; TRBD2 agrees at 9 bases. Trimming removed 1 base from V and 3 bases from J; junction bases left unmatched: 7. From germline, CDR1 is SGHAT and CDR2 FQNNGV. CDR3 length equals 16 residues.

This rearrangement joins TRBV7-2 to TRBJ2-1; 13 positions match TRBD2. This CDR3 has 15 amino acids. Germline CDR1 SGHTA, CDR2 FQGNSA. Trimming at V came to 4 bases and at J to 7 bases, leaving 4 bases not matched to a gene. CDR3 in amino acids: CASSYGLAGENEQFF. DNA for the CDR3: TGTGCCAGCAGCTACGGACTAGCGGGAGAGAATGAGCAGTTCTTC.

This clonotype was detected ten times or more. The chain uses TRBV12-3 or TRBV12-4 and TRBJ1-4, with 7 bases fitting TRBD1. This CDR3 spans 14 amino acids. Unmatched junction bases numbered 5, after V lost 6 bases and J lost 4 bases. The CDR3 loop is CASSTGVGNEKLFF. In nucleotides, the CDR3 is TGTGCCAGCAGCACAGGGGTGGGTAATGAAAAACTGTTTTTT.

This clonotype was counted ten times or more. J is TRBJ2-7 and V is TRBV3-1; TRBD2 matches 11 bases. The CDR3 length is 16 residues. From germline, CDR1 is LGHDT and CDR2 YNNKEL (reference sequence). The junction had 7 bases not matched to a gene; V was cut back by 0 bases and J by 6 bases. The CDR3 loop reads CASSQDTSGSRSEQYF. The CDR3 DNA reads TGTGCCAGCAGCCAAGACACTAGCGGGAGTAGGTCCGAGCAGTACTTC.

This clonotype was counted at least ten times. In nucleotides, the CDR3 is TGTGCCAGCGCATTGATAGGCTATGGCTACACCTTC. Amino acids: CASALIGYGYTF. The chain uses TRBV6-1 and TRBJ1-2, with D hard to call. Germline V lookup: CDR1 MNHNS, CDR2 SASEGT. The CDR3 is 12 amino acids. The ends were cut back, 8 bases at V and 4 bases at J, with 11 bases in the middle.

J is TRBJ2-7 and V is TRBV3-1, with a possible D match to TRBD2 (5 bases). Trimming left V 0 bases short and J 0 bases short, with 9 bases between. The germline CDR1 and CDR2 sequences are LGHDT and YNNKEL (reference sequence). The CDR3 is 15 residues long. The CDR3 nucleotides are TGTGCCAGCAGCCAAGAACGAGGGCGCTCCTACGAGCAGTACTTC. Translation: CASSQERGRSYEQYF.

This clonotype turned up a few times. The chain joins TRBV30 to TRBJ2-4, with a possible D match to TRBD1 (6 bases). CDR1 is GTSNPN and CDR2 is SVGIG in the germline V gene (reference sequence). V lost 8 bases, J lost 6 bases, and 11 bases lay in between. This CDR3 is built from 11 residues. The CDR3, as DNA: TGTGCCCGCAGGGGTGGAAACATTCAGTACTTC. It codes for CARRGGNIQYF. Supplemented by reference TRBV30 and TRBJ2-4, the full variable domain reads SQTIHQWPATLVQPVGSPLSLECTVEGTSNPNLYWYRQAAGRGLQLLFYSVGIGQISSEVPQNLSASRPQDRQFILSSKKLLLSDSGFYLCARRGGNIQYFGAGTRLSVL.

In its sample, this clonotype was seen a few times. J is TRBJ2-4 and V is TRBV19; D unclear. The CDR3 is 15 residues long. The V and J ends lost 3 bases and 2 bases respectively, with 11 bases between them. Germline V gene sequence: CDR1 LNHDA, CDR2 SQIVND (reference sequence). CDR3 in amino acids: CASSIFGDTKNIQYF. The CDR3 region has the DNA TGTGCCAGTAGTATTTTCGGCGATACCAAAAACATTCAGTACTTC.

For this clonotype: A much larger clonotype is one base distant, so this may be a read error. The chain uses TRBV6-9 and TRBJ2-7; D ambiguous. Germline V CDR1 and CDR2: MNHGY, SVAAGI. With 3 bases removed from V and 2 bases from J, the gap between germline ends came to 8 bases. There are 13 residues in the CDR3. CDR3: CASSYLSTYEQYF. The CDR3 DNA reads TGTGCCAGCAGTTACCTGAGTACCTACGAGCAGTACTTC.

This clonotype has only a few counts. The chain couples TRBV20-1 to TRBJ2-7, with a weak D call TRBD2 (5 bases). The CDR3 is made up of 15 amino acids. The V gene lost 6 bases and the J gene lost 6 bases, with 24 bases spanning the gap. Germline V gene data show CDR1 as DFQATT and CDR2 as SNEGSKA (reference sequence). DNA of the CDR3: TGCAGTGCAGAAACACGTACGGGGTGGGTTGGCGAGCAGTACTTC. Encoded protein: CSAETRTGWVGEQYF.